This TCR beta chain was observed in a study of CD8 T cells in ankylosing spondylitis. General study findings and limits: Clones linked with disease were CD8+ and fairly uncommon in the peripheral blood. A TCR beta motif of under ten highly homologous variants appeared characteristic of ankylosing spondylitis blood.

CDR1 is DFQATT, CDR2 SNEGSKA, per germline (reference sequence). V dropped 0 bases and J dropped 4 bases, with 13 bases sitting between them. This CDR3 contains 15 residues. TCRdb called the 5' RACE reads again in MiXCR, with one record for every CDR3 protein. The sample includes roughly 35,000 distinct CDR3 sequences, approximately 10% of them seen just once. This clonotype occurred many times. Antigen: not known. This clonotype originated in a male donor with ankylosing spondylitis. Sequencing was performed on synovial fluid, either unsorted or a sorted T cell fraction (not recorded which). The chain has TRBV20-1 and TRBJ2-1, with D perhaps TRBD2 (6 bases). CDR3 DNA sequence: TGCAGTGCTAGAGATATGAGTAGCGGTTACAATGAGCAGTTCTTC. Amino acid sequence: CSARDMSSGYNEQFF.